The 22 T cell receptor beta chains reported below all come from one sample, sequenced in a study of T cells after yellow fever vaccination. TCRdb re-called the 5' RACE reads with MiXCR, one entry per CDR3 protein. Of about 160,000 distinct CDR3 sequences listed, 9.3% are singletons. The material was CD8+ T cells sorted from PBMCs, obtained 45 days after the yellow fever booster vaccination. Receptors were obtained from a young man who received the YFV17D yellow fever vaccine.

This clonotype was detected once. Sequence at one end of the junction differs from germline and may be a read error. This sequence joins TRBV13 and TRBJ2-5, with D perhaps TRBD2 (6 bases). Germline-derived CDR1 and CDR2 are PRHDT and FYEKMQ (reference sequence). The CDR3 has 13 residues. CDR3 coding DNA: TGTGCCAGCAGCCAGGAGGGTAGGGAGACCAAGTACTTC. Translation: CASSQEGRETKYF.

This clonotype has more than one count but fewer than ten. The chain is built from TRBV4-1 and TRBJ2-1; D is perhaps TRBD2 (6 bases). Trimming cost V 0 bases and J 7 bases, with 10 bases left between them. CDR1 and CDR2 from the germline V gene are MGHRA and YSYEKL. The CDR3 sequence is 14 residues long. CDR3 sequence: CASSQDSGVNEQFF. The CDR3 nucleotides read TGCGCCAGCAGCCAAGATTCGGGGGTAAATGAGCAGTTCTTC.

CDR3 protein: CASRADGFQETQYF. The CDR3, as DNA: TGTGCCAGCAGGGCGGACGGTTTCCAAGAGACCCAGTACTTC. The gene calls are TRBV7-9 and TRBJ2-5; D unclear. Germline V gene sequence: CDR1 SEHNR, CDR2 FQNEAQ (reference sequence). The CDR3 is 14 amino acids. Trimming cost V 6 bases and J 1 base, with 12 bases left between them. The full variable domain, in which reference TRBV7-9 and TRBJ2-5 provide the parts outside the CDR3, is DTGVSQNPRHKITKRGQNVTFRCDPISEHNRLYWYRQTLGQGPEFLTYFQNEAQLEKSRLLSDRFSAERPKGSFSTLEIQRTEQGDSAMYLCASRADGFQETQYFGPGTRLLVL.

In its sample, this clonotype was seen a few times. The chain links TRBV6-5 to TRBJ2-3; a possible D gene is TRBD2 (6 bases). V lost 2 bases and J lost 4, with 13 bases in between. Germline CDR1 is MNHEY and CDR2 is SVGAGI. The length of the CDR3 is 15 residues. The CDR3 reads CASSYAWGDPDTQYF. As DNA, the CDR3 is TGTGCCAGCAGTTACGCCTGGGGGGACCCAGATACGCAGTATTTT.

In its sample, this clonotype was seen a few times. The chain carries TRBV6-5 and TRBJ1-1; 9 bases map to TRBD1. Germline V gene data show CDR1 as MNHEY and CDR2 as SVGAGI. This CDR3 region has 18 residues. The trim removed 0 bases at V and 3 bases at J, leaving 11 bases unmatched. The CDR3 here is CASSYSVDRGDGDTEAFF. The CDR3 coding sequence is TGTGCCAGCAGTTACTCGGTGGACAGGGGTGATGGAGACACTGAAGCTTTCTTT.

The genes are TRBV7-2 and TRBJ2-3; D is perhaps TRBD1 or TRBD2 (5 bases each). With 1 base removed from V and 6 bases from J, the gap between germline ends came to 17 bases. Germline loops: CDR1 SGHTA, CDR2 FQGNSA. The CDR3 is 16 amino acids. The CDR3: CASSLGSGPRWDTQYF. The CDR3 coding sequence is TGTGCCAGCAGCTTAGGGTCGGGACCCCGTTGGGATACGCAGTATTTT.

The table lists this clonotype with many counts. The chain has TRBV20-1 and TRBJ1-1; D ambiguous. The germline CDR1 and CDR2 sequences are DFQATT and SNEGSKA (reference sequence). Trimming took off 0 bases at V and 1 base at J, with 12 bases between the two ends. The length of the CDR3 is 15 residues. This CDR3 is CSARDGQFSNTEAFF. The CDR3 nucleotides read TGCAGTGCTAGAGATGGCCAGTTTTCGAACACTGAAGCTTTCTTT.

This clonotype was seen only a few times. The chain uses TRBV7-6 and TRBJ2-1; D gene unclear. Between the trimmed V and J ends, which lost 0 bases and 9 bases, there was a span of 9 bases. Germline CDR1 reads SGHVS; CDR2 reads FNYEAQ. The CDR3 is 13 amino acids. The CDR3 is CASSLARNSEQFF. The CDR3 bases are TGTGCCAGCAGCTTAGCCCGAAACTCTGAGCAGTTCTTC.

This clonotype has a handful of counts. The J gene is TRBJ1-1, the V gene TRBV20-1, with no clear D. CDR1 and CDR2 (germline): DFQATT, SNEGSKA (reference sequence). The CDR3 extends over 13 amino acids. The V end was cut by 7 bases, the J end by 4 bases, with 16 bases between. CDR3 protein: CSDPGRVTTEAFF. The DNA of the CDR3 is TGCAGTGATCCCGGAAGGGTTACCACTGAAGCTTTCTTT.

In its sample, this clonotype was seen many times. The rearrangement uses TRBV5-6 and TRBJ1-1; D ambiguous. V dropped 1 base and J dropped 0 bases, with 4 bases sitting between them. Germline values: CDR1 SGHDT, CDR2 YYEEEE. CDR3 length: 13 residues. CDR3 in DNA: TGTGCCAGCAGCTTGTCTCTGAACACTGAAGCTTTCTTT. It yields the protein CASSLSLNTEAFF. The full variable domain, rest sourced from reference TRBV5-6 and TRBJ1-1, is DAGVTQSPTHLIKTRGQQVTLRCSPKSGHDTVSWYQQALGQGPQFIFQYYEEEERQRGNFPDRFSGHQFPNYSSELNVNALLLGDSALYLCASSLSLNTEAFFGQGTRLTVV.

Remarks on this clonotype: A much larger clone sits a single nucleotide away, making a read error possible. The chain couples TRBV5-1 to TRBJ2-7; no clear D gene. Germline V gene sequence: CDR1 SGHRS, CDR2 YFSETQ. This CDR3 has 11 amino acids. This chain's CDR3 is CASRRQDPTPV. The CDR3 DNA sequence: TGCGCCAGCAGACGCCAGGACCCCACGCCCGTC.

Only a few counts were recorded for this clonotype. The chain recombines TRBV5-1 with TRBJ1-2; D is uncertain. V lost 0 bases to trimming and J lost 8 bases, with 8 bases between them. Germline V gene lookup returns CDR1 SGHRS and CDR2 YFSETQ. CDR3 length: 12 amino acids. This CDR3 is CASSLVLEGYTF. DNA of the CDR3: TGCGCCAGCAGCTTGGTTTTGGAAGGCTACACCTTC.

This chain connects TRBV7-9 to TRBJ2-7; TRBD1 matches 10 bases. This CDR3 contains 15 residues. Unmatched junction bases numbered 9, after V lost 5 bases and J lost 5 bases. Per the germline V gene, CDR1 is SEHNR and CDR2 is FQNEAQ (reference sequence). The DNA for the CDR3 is TGTGCCAGCAGCCATTCCGGGACAGGGGACCACGAGCAGTACGTC. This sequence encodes CASSHSGTGDHEQYV.

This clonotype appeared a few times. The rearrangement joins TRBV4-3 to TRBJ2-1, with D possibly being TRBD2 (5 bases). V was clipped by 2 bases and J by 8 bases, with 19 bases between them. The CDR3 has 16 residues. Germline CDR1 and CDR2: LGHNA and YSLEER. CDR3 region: CASSQPGSMRVHEQFF. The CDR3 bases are TGCGCCAGCAGCCAACCCGGAAGTATGAGGGTCCATGAGCAGTTCTTC.

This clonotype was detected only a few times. The CDR3 DNA reads TGTGCCAGCTATATCAACACTGAAGCTTTCTTT. The encoded protein is CASYINTEAFF. The rearrangement joins TRBV19 to TRBJ1-1, with D unresolved. Germline V gives CDR1 LNHDA, CDR2 SQIVND (reference sequence). Trimming removed 9 bases from V and 2 bases from J, with 7 bases in between. The CDR3 is made up of 11 amino acids.

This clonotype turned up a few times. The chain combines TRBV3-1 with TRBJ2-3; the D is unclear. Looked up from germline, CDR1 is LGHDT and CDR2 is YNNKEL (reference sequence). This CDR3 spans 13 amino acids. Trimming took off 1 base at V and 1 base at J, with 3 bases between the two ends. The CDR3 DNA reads TGTGCCAGCAGCCAAGTGGGCACAGATACGCAGTATTTT. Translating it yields CASSQVGTDTQYF.

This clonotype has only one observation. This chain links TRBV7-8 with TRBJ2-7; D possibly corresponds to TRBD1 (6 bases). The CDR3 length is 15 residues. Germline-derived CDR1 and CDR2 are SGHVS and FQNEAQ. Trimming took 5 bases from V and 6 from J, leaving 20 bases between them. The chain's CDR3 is CASSPRTVERGEQYF. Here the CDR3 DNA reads TGTGCCAGCAGCCCACGGACAGTCGAAAGGGGCGAGCAGTACTTC.

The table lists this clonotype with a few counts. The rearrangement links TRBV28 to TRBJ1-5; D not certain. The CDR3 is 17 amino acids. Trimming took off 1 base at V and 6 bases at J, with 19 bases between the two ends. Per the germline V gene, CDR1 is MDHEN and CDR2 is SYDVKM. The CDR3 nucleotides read TGTGCCAGCAGTTTATACCAGGTGTGGCAGGTCTTTCAGCCCCAGCATTTT. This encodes CASSLYQVWQVFQPQHF. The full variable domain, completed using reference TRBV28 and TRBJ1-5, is DVKVTQSSRYLVKRTGEKVFLECVQDMDHENMFWYRQDPGLGLRLIYFSYDVKMKEKGDIPEGYSVSREKKERFSLILESASTNQTSMYLCASSLYQVWQVFQPQHFGDGTRLSIL.

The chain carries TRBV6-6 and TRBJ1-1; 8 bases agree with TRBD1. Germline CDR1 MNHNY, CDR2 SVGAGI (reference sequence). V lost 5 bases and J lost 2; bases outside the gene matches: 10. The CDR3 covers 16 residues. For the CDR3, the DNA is TGTGCCAGCAGTCGCGGGGGGGACAGGCGAAACACTGAAGCTTTCTTT. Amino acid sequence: CASSRGGDRRNTEAFF.

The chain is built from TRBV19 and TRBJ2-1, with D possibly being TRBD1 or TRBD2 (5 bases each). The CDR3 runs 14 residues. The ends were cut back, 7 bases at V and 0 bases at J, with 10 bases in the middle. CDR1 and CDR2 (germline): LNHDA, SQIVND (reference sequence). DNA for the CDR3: TGTGCCAGTAATCTAGGGACCTCCTACAATGAGCAGTTCTTC. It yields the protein CASNLGTSYNEQFF.

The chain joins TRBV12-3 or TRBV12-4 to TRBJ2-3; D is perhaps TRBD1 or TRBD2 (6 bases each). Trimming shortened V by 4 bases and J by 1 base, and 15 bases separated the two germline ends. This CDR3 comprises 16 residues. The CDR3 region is CASSSYEGGGTDTQYF. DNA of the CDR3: TGTGCCAGCAGTTCATACGAGGGGGGCGGCACAGATACGCAGTATTTT.

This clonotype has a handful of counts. The CDR3 sequence is CASSSTGSGTDTQYF. The CDR3 nucleotides are TGTGCCAGCAGCTCTACAGGGTCGGGCACAGATACGCAGTATTTT. The rearrangement joins TRBV7-2 to TRBJ2-3, with a weak D call TRBD1 (6 bases). The V gene's germline CDR1 is SGHTA and CDR2 FQGNSA. There are 15 residues in the CDR3. V was pared by 4 bases and J by 1 base, with 12 bases between.